This TCR beta chain was sequenced for a study of response to subunit inactivated influenza vaccine. General study points: The authors put forward the suggestion that each seasonal influenza vaccination may bring in only a limited number of new T cells.

MiXCR, applied by TCRdb to the RT-PCR reads, yields one record per CDR3 protein. Among about 240,000 distinct CDR3 sequences, roughly an eighth were seen once, and the ten largest hold approximately 8.3%. This clonotype is labeled as medium-sized. Its target is not known. Germline values: CDR1 KGHDR, CDR2 SFDVKD. There are 14 residues in the CDR3. Between the trimmed V and J ends, which lost 2 bases and 2 bases, there was a span of 8 bases. The sample consisted of non-naive T cells sorted from PBMCs, taken less than 15 days before vaccination. The sequence was obtained from a man between 45 and 60 years old who received an inactivated influenza vaccine. This chain connects TRBV24-1 to TRBJ1-2; D is ambiguous. CDR3 nucleotide sequence: TGTGCCACCAGTGATTGGACGGGAAACTATGGCTACACCTTC. Its protein is CATSDWTGNYGYTF.